This TCR beta chain was sequenced during a study of blood T cell repertoires in COVID-19. Turning to the study itself: T cells, B-cell-depleted T cells, or PBMCs provided the cDNA or gDNA that served as material.

Assay: immunoSEQ multiplex PCR; the TCRdb copy retains only in-frame clones and omits some. The sample shows around 300,000 clones, approximately 88% of them seen only once. Trimming shortened V by 3 bases and J by 5 bases, and 7 bases separated the two germline ends. The germline V gene encodes CDR1 DFQATT and CDR2 SNEGSKA (reference sequence). The CDR3 covers 11 residues. As for this clone: In the same sample, other DNA sequences code for this CDR3.

The V gene is TRBV20-1, the J gene TRBJ1-1, with unresolved D. Sequenced input: peripheral blood. This TCR was sampled from a man in his late teens or twenties with active or convalescent COVID-19. The CDR3: CSASPGTEAFF. The CDR3, as DNA: TGCAGTGCTAGTCCGGGGACTGAAGCTTTCTTT.